This T cell receptor (beta chain) was documented in a study of cytomegalovirus exposure and HLA in healthy donors. CDR1 is MNHEY, CDR2 SMNVEV, per germline (reference sequence). CDR3 length equals 14 residues. The junction had 3 bases not matched to a gene; V was cut back by 3 bases and J by 6 bases. Sequenced by immunoSEQ multiplex PCR; TCRdb stores in-frame clones only, minus some. The sample has about 74,000 clones; about 94% are singletons. The TCR originated in a man aged 18 to 30 in good health and CMV-seropositive. The source material was PBMCs. The chain is built from TRBV27 and TRBJ1-5; 9 nucleotides match TRBD1. The CDR3 DNA sequence: TGTGCCAGCAGTTTTAGACAGGGGGGTCAGCCCCAGCATTTT. Residues: CASSFRQGGQPQHF.